The entry below gives a single T cell receptor beta chain sequence along with its context. Its cognate antigen is unknown. The germline V and J ends were trimmed by 2 bases and 3 bases, with 7 bases remaining between them. Germline V gene sequence: CDR1 MNHEY, CDR2 SVGAGI. CDR3 length equals 13 residues. The sample belongs to a study of OX40 agonist ivuxolimab in advanced cancers. The wider study: Patients were treated with ivuxolimab, an agonistic anti-OX40 (CD134) antibody. Study-level results: Near-lowest levels of clonal expansion characterized partial responders at 0.1-3.0 mg/kg. Clonal expansion was seen in CD4+ and CD8+ blood T cells by week 6 at 0.1 to 3.0 mg/kg. Nonresponders included some who also had low normalized T-cell clonal expansion.

Here immunoSEQ multiplex PCR was the method, and the copy in TCRdb shows in-frame clones only, minus some. Of 45,000 to 50,000 clones in the sample, around 90% were seen once. The chain joins TRBV6-5 to TRBJ2-5; D is uncertain. The receptor was isolated from an adult with an advanced solid tumor such as melanoma, head and neck, liver or kidney cancer. Material: CD4+ or CD8+ T cells sorted from blood, obtained in a trial of the OX40 agonist ivuxolimab. The CDR3 bases are TGTGCCAGCAGTTACGAAGGAGAAGAGACCCAGTACTTC. As protein: CASSYEGEETQYF.